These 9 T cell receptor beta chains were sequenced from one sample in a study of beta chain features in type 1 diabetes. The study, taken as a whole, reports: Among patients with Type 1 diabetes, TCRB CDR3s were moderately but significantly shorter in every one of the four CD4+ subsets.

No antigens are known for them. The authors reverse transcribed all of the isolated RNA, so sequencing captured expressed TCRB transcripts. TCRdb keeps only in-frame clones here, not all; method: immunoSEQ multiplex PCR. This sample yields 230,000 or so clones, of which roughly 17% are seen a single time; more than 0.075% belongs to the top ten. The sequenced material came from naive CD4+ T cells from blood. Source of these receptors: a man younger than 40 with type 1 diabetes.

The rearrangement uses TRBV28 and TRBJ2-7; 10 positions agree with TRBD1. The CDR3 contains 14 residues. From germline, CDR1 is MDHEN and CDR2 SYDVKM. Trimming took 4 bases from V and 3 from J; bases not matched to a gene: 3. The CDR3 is CASSSGQGNYEQYF. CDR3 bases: TGTGCCAGCAGTTCGGGACAGGGGAACTACGAGCAGTACTTC.

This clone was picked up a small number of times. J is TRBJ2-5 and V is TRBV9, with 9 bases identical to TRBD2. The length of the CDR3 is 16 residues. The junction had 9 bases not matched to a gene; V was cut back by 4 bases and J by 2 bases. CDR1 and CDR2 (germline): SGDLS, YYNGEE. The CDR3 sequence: CASSTHSGSFQETQYF. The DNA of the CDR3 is TGTGCCAGCAGCACCCATAGCGGGAGTTTTCAAGAGACCCAGTACTTC. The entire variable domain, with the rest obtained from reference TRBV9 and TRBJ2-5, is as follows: DSGVTQTPKHLITATGQRVTLRCSPRSGDLSVYWYQQSLDQGLQFLIQYYNGEERAKGNILERFSAQQFPDLHSELNLSSLELGDSALYFCASSTHSGSFQETQYFGPGTRLLVL.

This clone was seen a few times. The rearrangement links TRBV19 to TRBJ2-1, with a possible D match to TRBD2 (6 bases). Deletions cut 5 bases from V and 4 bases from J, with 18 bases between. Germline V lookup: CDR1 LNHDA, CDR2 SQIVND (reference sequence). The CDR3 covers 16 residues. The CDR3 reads CASSLISTRDYNEQFF. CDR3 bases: TGTGCCAGTAGTTTAATCTCCACGCGGGATTACAATGAGCAGTTCTTC.

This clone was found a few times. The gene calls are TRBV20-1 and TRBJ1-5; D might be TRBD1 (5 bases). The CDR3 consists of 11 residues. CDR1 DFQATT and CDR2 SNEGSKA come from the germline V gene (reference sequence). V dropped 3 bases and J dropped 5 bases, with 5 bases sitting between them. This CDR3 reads CSARGDQPQHF. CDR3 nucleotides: TGCAGTGCTAGGGGGGATCAGCCCCAGCATTTT.

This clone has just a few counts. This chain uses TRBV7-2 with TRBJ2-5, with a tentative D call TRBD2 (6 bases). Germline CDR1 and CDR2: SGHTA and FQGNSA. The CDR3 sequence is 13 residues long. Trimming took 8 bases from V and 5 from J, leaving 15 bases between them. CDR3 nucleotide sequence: TGTGCCAGCGGACTACAGGACGTGGAGACCCAGTACTTC. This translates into CASGLQDVETQYF.

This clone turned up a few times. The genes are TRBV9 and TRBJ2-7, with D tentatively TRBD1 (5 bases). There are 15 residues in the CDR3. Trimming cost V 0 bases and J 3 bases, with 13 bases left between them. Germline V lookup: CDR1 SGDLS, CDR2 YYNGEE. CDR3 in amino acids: CASSVGQGAGYEQYF. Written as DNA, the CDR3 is TGTGCCAGCAGCGTAGGACAAGGGGCCGGCTACGAGCAGTACTTC.

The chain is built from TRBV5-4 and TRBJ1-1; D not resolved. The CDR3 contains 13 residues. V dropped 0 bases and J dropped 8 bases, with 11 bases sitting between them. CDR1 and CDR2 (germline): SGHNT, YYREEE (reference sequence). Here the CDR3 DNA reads TGTGCCAGCAGCTTGGCCAGTAGGCAGGAAGCTTTCTTT. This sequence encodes CASSLASRQEAFF.

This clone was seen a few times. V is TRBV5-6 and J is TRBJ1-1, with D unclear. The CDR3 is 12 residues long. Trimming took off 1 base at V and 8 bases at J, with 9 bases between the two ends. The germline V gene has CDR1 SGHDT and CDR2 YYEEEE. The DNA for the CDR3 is TGTGCCAGCAGCTTGTCACCGCCAGAAGCTTTCTTT. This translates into CASSLSPPEAFF.

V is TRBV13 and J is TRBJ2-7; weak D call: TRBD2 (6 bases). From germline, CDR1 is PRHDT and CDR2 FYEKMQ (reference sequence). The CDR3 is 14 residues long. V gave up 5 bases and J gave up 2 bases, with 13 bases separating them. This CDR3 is CASSPGTPPYEQYF. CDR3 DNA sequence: TGTGCCAGCAGCCCAGGGACTCCTCCCTACGAGCAGTACTTC. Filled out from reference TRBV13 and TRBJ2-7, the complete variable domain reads AAGVIQSPRHLIKEKRETATLKCYPIPRHDTVYWYQQGPGQDPQFLISFYEKMQSDKGSIPDRFSAQQFSDYHSELNMSSLELGDSALYFCASSPGTPPYEQYFGPGTRLTVT.